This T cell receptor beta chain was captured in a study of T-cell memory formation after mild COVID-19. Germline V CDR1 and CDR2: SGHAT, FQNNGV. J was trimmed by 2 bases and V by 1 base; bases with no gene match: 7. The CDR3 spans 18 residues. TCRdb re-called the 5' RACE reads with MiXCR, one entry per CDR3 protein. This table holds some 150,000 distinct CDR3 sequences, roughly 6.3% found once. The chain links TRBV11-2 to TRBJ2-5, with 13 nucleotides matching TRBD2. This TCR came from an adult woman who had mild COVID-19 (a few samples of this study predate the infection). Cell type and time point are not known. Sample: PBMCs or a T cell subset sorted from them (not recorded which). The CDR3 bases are TGTGCCAGCAGCTTAGGGCGGACTAGCGGGGGCCGGCAAGAGACCCAGTACTTC. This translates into CASSLGRTSGGRQETQYF.